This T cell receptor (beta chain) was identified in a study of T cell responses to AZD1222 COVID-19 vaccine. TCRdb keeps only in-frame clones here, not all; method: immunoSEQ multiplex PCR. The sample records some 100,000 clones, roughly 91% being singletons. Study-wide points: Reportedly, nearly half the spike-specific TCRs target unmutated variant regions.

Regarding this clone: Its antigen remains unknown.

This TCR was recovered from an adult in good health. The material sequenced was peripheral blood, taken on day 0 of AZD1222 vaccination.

CDR3 region: CASSLALGVVGQGDYEQYF. Written as DNA, the CDR3 is TGTGCCAGCAGCTTAGCGTTGGGAGTAGTAGGACAGGGGGACTACGAGCAGTACTTC. The chain is built from TRBV7-9 and TRBJ2-7, with 10 bases lining up with TRBD1. The germline CDR1 and CDR2 sequences are SEHNR and FQNEAQ (reference sequence). V shed 0 bases, J shed 3 bases, and the junction held 14 bases outside the gene matches. This CDR3 is built from 19 residues.